These 32 T cell receptor beta chains originate from one sample sequenced in a study of CD8 T cells in Susac syndrome. After extraction with the RNeasy kit, about 0.45 to 1 ug of the RNA was reverse transcribed using random hexamers. MiXCR, run by TCRdb on the immunoSEQ multiplex PCR reads, gives a single entry per CDR3 protein. The data show around 130,000 distinct CDR3 sequences, around 95% seen once. The sample comprised CD4+ T cells from PBMCs. The source of these receptors is a human donor in good health.

The rearrangement links TRBV7-6 to TRBJ2-7; 15 positions agree with TRBD2. The ends lost 4 bases at V and 2 bases at J; junction bases unmatched: 3. Per germline, CDR1 SGHVS and CDR2 FNYEAQ. The CDR3 is 16 amino acids. The CDR3, as DNA: TGTGCCAGCAGCTCGGGACTAGCGGGAGGAGCCTACGAGCAGTACTTC. This sequence encodes CASSSGLAGGAYEQYF.

The V call is TRBV9, the J call TRBJ2-6; D gene unclear. Between the trimmed V and J ends, which lost 0 bases and 0 bases, there was a span of 19 bases. CDR1 is SGDLS and CDR2 is YYNGEE in the germline V gene. The length of the CDR3 is 20 residues. CDR3 coding DNA: TGTGCCAGCAGCGTAGGGGCTCAGAGCAATCTTTACTCTGGGGCCAACGTCCTGACTTTC. Its protein is CASSVGAQSNLYSGANVLTF.

The chain couples TRBV7-8 to TRBJ2-1; tentatively, D is TRBD1 or TRBD2 (5 bases each). The V gene's germline CDR1 is SGHVS and CDR2 FQNEAQ. With 2 bases removed from V and 3 bases from J, the gap between germline ends came to 14 bases. This CDR3 has 16 amino acids. Here the CDR3 reads CASSLMSGPLYNEQFF. The CDR3 region has the DNA TGTGCCAGCAGCTTAATGTCGGGGCCGCTCTACAATGAGCAGTTCTTC.

This chain links TRBV14 with TRBJ2-7, with D possibly being TRBD1 (5 bases). Germline V lookup: CDR1 SGHDN, CDR2 FVKESK. This CDR3 is built from 14 residues. The V end lost 6 bases, the J end lost 1 base, and 13 bases lay between the germline ends. The chain's CDR3 is CASRPQDNSYEQYF. The CDR3 bases are TGTGCCAGCAGGCCTCAGGACAATTCCTACGAGCAGTACTTC.

The rearrangement joins TRBV30 to TRBJ2-1, with 8 bases fitting TRBD2. This CDR3 has 12 amino acids. Trimming removed 8 bases from V and 2 bases from J; junction bases left unmatched: 2. Germline loops: CDR1 GTSNPN, CDR2 SVGIG (reference sequence). In DNA, the CDR3 is TGTGCCCGACTAGCGACCTACAATGAGCAGTTCTTC. It is translated as CARLATYNEQFF.

The V and J genes are TRBV20-1 and TRBJ2-1; D is possibly TRBD2 (6 bases). Looked up from germline, CDR1 is DFQATT and CDR2 is SNEGSKA (reference sequence). V lost 6 bases to trimming and J lost 0 bases, with 18 bases between them. The length of the CDR3 is 16 residues. Here the CDR3 reads CSAPTFSGNSYNEQFF. CDR3 bases: TGCAGTGCGCCAACCTTTAGCGGAAACTCCTACAATGAGCAGTTCTTC.

V gene TRBV19 combines with J gene TRBJ2-6, with unresolved D. V was shortened by 4 bases and J by 4 bases, with 8 bases between the two germline ends. This CDR3 spans 14 amino acids. Germline V gene lookup returns CDR1 LNHDA and CDR2 SQIVND (reference sequence). CDR3 nucleotides: TGTGCCAGTAGTACTCTATCGGGGGCCAACGTCCTGACTTTC. Translating gives CASSTLSGANVLTF.

The chain is built from TRBV7-9 and TRBJ2-5, with TRBD2 matching 9 bases. V lost 8 bases and J lost 2; bases outside the gene matches: 9. Germline V gene sequence: CDR1 SEHNR, CDR2 FQNEAQ (reference sequence). This CDR3 has 15 amino acids. CDR3 DNA sequence: TGTGCCAGCGGTAGCGGGAGTTTTGGTCAAGAGACCCAGTACTTC. It is translated as CASGSGSFGQETQYF.

This chain links TRBV27 with TRBJ2-7; D unclear. V lost 2 bases, J lost 0 bases, and 8 bases lay in between. Germline-derived CDR1 and CDR2 are MNHEY and SMNVEV (reference sequence). This CDR3 has 14 residues. The CDR3 reads CASSLGHRSYEQYF. The CDR3 DNA sequence: TGTGCCAGCAGTTTAGGTCACCGCTCCTACGAGCAGTACTTC.

A single count supports this clonotype. The chain has TRBV27 and TRBJ1-1; D is unresolved. The CDR3 covers 13 residues. CDR1 is MNHEY and CDR2 is SMNVEV in the germline V gene (reference sequence). V shed 2 bases and J shed 7 bases, with 11 bases lying between them. The CDR3 is CASSLVGSGEAFF. CDR3 sequence (DNA): TGTGCCAGCAGTTTAGTGGGGTCAGGTGAAGCTTTCTTT.

The chain joins TRBV4-1 to TRBJ1-6; D is uncertain. The germline V gene encodes CDR1 MGHRA and CDR2 YSYEKL. V lost 0 bases and J 16 bases, leaving 13 bases between the germline ends. CDR3 length equals 13 residues. The chain's CDR3 is CASSQDETTWLHF. The CDR3, as DNA: TGCGCCAGCAGCCAAGATGAGACGACTTGGCTCCACTTT.

V usage is TRBV3-1 and J usage is TRBJ1-6, with TRBD1 identical over 8 bases. The CDR3 is 13 amino acids. The germline V gene encodes CDR1 LGHDT and CDR2 YNNKEL (reference sequence). The V and J ends lost 3 bases and 9 bases, in that order; junction bases with no gene match: 1. The CDR3 DNA reads TGTGCCAGCAGCCACCAGGGGGCTTCACCCCTCCACTTT. Amino acid sequence: CASSHQGASPLHF.

The table lists this clonotype with a count of one. The V gene is TRBV9, the J gene TRBJ2-5, with TRBD1 matching 9 bases. From germline, CDR1 is SGDLS and CDR2 YYNGEE. This CDR3 contains 16 residues. V trimming: 4 bases; J trimming: 4 bases; junction bases outside the gene matches: 11. The chain's CDR3 is CASSRYGTGSGETQYF. CDR3 bases: TGTGCCAGCAGCCGTTACGGGACAGGGTCAGGAGAGACCCAGTACTTC.

The rearrangement links TRBV15 to TRBJ2-7; a possible D gene is TRBD2 (7 bases). Trimming shortened V by 6 bases and J by 5 bases, and 20 bases separated the two germline ends. This CDR3 comprises 15 residues. Per the germline V gene, CDR1 is LNHNV and CDR2 is YYDKDF (reference sequence). CDR3 nucleotide sequence: TGTGCCACCAGTCTAGAAGAGCAGGGGACTAACGAGCAGTACTTC. Residues: CATSLEEQGTNEQYF.

The chain recombines TRBV7-9 with TRBJ1-5; 9 bases map to TRBD1. The ends lost 5 bases at V and 8 bases at J; junction bases unmatched: 10. This CDR3 comprises 15 residues. Looked up from germline, CDR1 is SEHNR and CDR2 is FQNEAQ (reference sequence). The DNA for the CDR3 is TGTGCCAGCAGCGCGCCGGGACAGGGCAGGGAGCCCCAGCATTTT. Residues: CASSAPGQGREPQHF. Using reference TRBV7-9 and TRBJ1-5 for the parts outside the CDR3, the full variable domain is DTGVSQNPRHKITKRGQNVTFRCDPISEHNRLYWYRQTLGQGPEFLTYFQNEAQLEKSRLLSDRFSAERPKGSFSTLEIQRTEQGDSAMYLCASSAPGQGREPQHFGDGTRLSIL.

The rearrangement links TRBV7-8 to TRBJ1-1, with D hard to call. The CDR3 has 11 amino acids. The germline V and J ends were trimmed by 11 bases and 1 base, with 8 bases remaining between them. Germline CDR1 reads SGHVS; CDR2 reads FQNEAQ. CDR3 DNA: TGTGCCTCTGGTTCGAACACTGAAGCTTTCTTT. Its protein is CASGSNTEAFF.

V is TRBV7-2 and J is TRBJ2-7; D call uncertain. Germline CDR1 SGHTA, CDR2 FQGNSA. V lost 3 bases and J 0 bases, leaving 12 bases between the germline ends. The CDR3 has 15 amino acids. The CDR3 here is CASSFNPLISYEQYF. CDR3 bases: TGTGCCAGCAGCTTTAATCCACTCATCTCCTACGAGCAGTACTTC.

The V gene is TRBV18, the J gene TRBJ2-2; 7 bases map to TRBD2. CDR1 KGHSH and CDR2 LQKENI come from the germline V gene. V shed 3 bases, J shed 4 bases, and the junction held 11 bases outside the gene matches. The CDR3 runs 17 residues. The CDR3 region is CASSPDKAGSSTGELFF. The CDR3 region has the DNA TGTGCCAGCTCACCGGACAAAGCGGGATCTTCCACCGGGGAGCTGTTTTTT.

J is TRBJ2-2 and V is TRBV2, with TRBD2 matching over 7 bases. CDR3 length equals 13 residues. Germline assignment: CDR1 SNHLY and CDR2 FYNNEI. V shed 4 bases and J 5 bases; nucleotides not matched to a gene: 1. The CDR3 reads CASSGSGTGELFF. The DNA of the CDR3 is TGTGCCAGCAGTGGTAGCGGGACCGGGGAGCTGTTTTTT. Combining the CDR3 with reference TRBV2 and TRBJ2-2 gives the whole variable domain EPEVTQTPSHQVTQMGQEVILRCVPISNHLYFYWYRQILGQKVEFLVSFYNNEISEKSEIFDDQFSVERPDGSNFTLKIRSTKLEDSAMYFCASSGSGTGELFFGEGSRLTVL.

V and J are TRBV5-1 and TRBJ1-2; D gene unclear. CDR1 SGHRS and CDR2 YFSETQ come from the germline V gene. V lost 0 bases to trimming and J lost 4 bases, with 7 bases between them. The CDR3 is 13 residues long. CDR3 sequence (DNA): TGCGCCAGCAGCTTGGATCGGCCCTATGGCTACACCTTC. It is translated as CASSLDRPYGYTF.

This chain connects TRBV14 to TRBJ1-6, with no clear D. Trimming shortened V by 1 base and J by 0 bases, and 10 bases separated the two germline ends. Germline V CDR1 and CDR2: SGHDN, FVKESK. The length of the CDR3 is 17 residues. In nucleotides, the CDR3 is TGTGCCAGCAGCCAAGGCAAACACCTCTCCTATAATTCACCCCTCCACTTT. It is translated as CASSQGKHLSYNSPLHF.

The rearrangement joins TRBV19 to TRBJ2-5, with D unresolved. In germline, CDR1 is LNHDA, CDR2 SQIVND (reference sequence). The V end lost 3 bases, the J end lost 4 bases, and 12 bases lay between the germline ends. This CDR3 region has 14 residues. The CDR3 nucleotides read TGTGCCAGTAGTATTAGACCCCCTGGAGAGACCCAGTACTTC. This sequence encodes CASSIRPPGETQYF. Full variable domain (missing parts from reference TRBV19 and TRBJ2-5): DGGITQSPKYLFRKEGQNVTLSCEQNLNHDAMYWYRQDPGQGLRLIYYSQIVNDFQKGDIAEGYSVSREKKESFPLTVTSAQKNPTAFYLCASSIRPPGETQYFGPGTRLLVL.

The genes are TRBV5-1 and TRBJ2-7; possibly TRBD1 for D (5 bases). The germline CDR1 and CDR2 sequences are SGHRS and YFSETQ. CDR3 length equals 13 residues. Trimming took 3 bases from V and 6 from J, leaving 13 bases between them. The DNA of the CDR3 is TGCGCCAGCAGCTCCGGAGATCAGGGCGAGCAGTACTTC. Protein product: CASSSGDQGEQYF.

The rearrangement links TRBV6-1 to TRBJ2-1, with TRBD2 matching 14 bases. Losses at the gene ends were 1 base for V and 5 bases for J; bases not matched to a gene: 7. Germline-derived CDR1 and CDR2 are MNHNS and SASEGT. This CDR3 is 18 amino acids long. Here the CDR3 reads CASSEEGLAGVYNNEQFF. In nucleotides, the CDR3 is TGTGCCAGCAGTGAAGAGGGACTAGCGGGAGTCTATAACAATGAGCAGTTCTTC.

V is TRBV9 and J is TRBJ1-1, with 7 bases aligning to TRBD1. CDR3 size: 15 residues. Trimming removed 3 bases from V and 3 bases from J; junction bases left unmatched: 8. Germline assignment: CDR1 SGDLS and CDR2 YYNGEE. The CDR3 region is CASSAAGGWDTEAFF. CDR3 nucleotide sequence: TGTGCCAGCAGCGCCGCAGGGGGATGGGACACTGAAGCTTTCTTT.

The chain combines TRBV12-3 or TRBV12-4 with TRBJ2-4; TRBD2 aligns across 11 bases. Trimming removed 5 bases from V and 0 bases from J; junction bases left unmatched: 3. The CDR3 is 16 residues long. The CDR3 reads CASSGGLAVAKNIQYF. The CDR3 DNA reads as TGTGCCAGCAGTGGGGGACTAGCGGTAGCCAAAAACATTCAGTACTTC.

This clonotype is a singleton in its sample. The chain has TRBV25-1 and TRBJ2-5; TRBD2 matches at 12 bases. Looked up from germline, CDR1 is MGHDK and CDR2 is SYGVNS. The CDR3 extends over 15 amino acids. With 4 bases clipped from V and 1 base from J, the junction kept 1 base outside the gene matches. CDR3 nucleotides: TGTGCCAGCAGTGTACTAGCGGGAGGCCAAGAGACCCAGTACTTC. It encodes CASSVLAGGQETQYF.

The rearrangement joins TRBV7-2 to TRBJ2-2, with TRBD2 matching 7 bases. The CDR3 is 16 amino acids. Trimming cost V 5 bases and J 0 bases; bases outside gene matches: 6. Germline assignment: CDR1 SGHTA and CDR2 FQGNSA. The DNA of the CDR3 is TGTGCCAGCAGCCTACTAGCGCCCGCGAACACCGGGGAGCTGTTTTTT. It specifies CASSLLAPANTGELFF.

This rearrangement joins TRBV5-1 to TRBJ2-3; no definite D call. V was clipped by 0 bases and J by 2 bases, with 13 bases between them. Per the germline V gene, CDR1 is SGHRS and CDR2 is YFSETQ. The CDR3 runs 16 residues. CDR3 loop: CASSLEPLGNTDTQYF. The CDR3 nucleotides read TGCGCCAGCAGCTTGGAACCTCTGGGGAACACAGATACGCAGTATTTT.

V usage is TRBV19 and J usage is TRBJ2-1; 8 bases are a match to TRBD2. There are 16 residues in the CDR3. J lost 7 bases, V lost 7 bases, and 15 bases had no gene match. CDR1 is LNHDA, CDR2 SQIVND, per germline (reference sequence). DNA of the CDR3: TGTGCCAGTACCCCCTCCGGGAGCGGGAGAACGAATGAGCAGTTCTTC. Translating gives CASTPSGSGRTNEQFF.

CDR3 sequence: CASSDIARDYQPQHF. DNA of the CDR3: TGTGCCAGCAGTGATATCGCTCGGGATTATCAGCCCCAGCATTTT. The chain couples TRBV2 to TRBJ1-5; D call uncertain. The CDR3 is made up of 15 amino acids. With 3 bases removed from V and 5 bases from J, the gap between germline ends came to 14 bases. Germline loops: CDR1 SNHLY, CDR2 FYNNEI. The variable domain in full, with the rest retrieved from reference TRBV2 and TRBJ1-5, is EPEVTQTPSHQVTQMGQEVILRCVPISNHLYFYWYRQILGQKVEFLVSFYNNEISEKSEIFDDQFSVERPDGSNFTLKIRSTKLEDSAMYFCASSDIARDYQPQHFGDGTRLSIL.

The CDR3 reads CSVDRGGNTIYF. CDR3 sequence (DNA): TGCAGCGTTGACAGGGGTGGAAACACCATATATTTT. V gene TRBV29-1 combines with J gene TRBJ1-3; D perhaps matches TRBD1 (6 bases). The V gene's germline CDR1 is SQVTM and CDR2 ANQGSEA. The CDR3 covers 12 residues. The V gene lost 3 bases and the J gene lost 3 bases, with 6 bases spanning the gap.